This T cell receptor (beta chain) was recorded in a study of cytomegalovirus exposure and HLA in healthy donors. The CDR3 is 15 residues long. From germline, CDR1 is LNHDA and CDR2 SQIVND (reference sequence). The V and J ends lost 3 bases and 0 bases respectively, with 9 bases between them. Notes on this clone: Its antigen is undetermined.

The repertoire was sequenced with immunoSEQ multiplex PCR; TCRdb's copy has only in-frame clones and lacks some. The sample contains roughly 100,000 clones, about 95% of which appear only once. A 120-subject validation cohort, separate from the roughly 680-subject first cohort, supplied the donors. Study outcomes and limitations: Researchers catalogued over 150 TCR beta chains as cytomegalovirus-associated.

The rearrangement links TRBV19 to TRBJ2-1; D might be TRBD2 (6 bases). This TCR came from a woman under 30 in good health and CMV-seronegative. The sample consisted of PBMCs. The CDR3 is CASSIGTRSYNEQFF. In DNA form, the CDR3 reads TGTGCCAGTAGTATCGGGACTCGCTCCTACAATGAGCAGTTCTTC.